This TCR beta chain was identified during a study of shared clonotypes between healthy human individuals. This clone was recorded a few times. The target antigen is unknown. Study findings and constraints: Among the subsets, naive ones generally showed larger estimated richness than memory ones. Clonotype sharing levels among donors were expected to vary with sequencing depth. Represented genetic and exposure-history diversity was restricted by having few donors. A handful of donors shared about 4.8% of their naive CD4 clonotypes.

Naive CD8 isolation took CD45RO-negative cells positively selected for CCR7 and excluded terminally differentiated effector memory CD45RA+ cells. Profiling relied on immunoSEQ multiplex PCR, and the TCRdb table lists in-frame clones only, not all of them. The sample gives 800,000 or so clones, 96% of which show up once; under 0.25% is in the top ten. This TCR derives from a man aged 25 to 40 in good health. Sequenced sample: naive CD8+ T cells sorted from blood.

CDR3 region: CASSMSVNTEAFF. DNA for the CDR3: TGTGCCAGTAGTATGTCGGTGAACACTGAAGCTTTCTTT. The chain carries TRBV19 and TRBJ1-1, with unresolved D. There are 13 residues in the CDR3. Trimming stripped 3 bases from V and 0 bases from J, with 5 bases between. Germline CDR1 reads LNHDA; CDR2 reads SQIVND (reference sequence).